Listed below are T cell receptor beta chains from one sample, sequenced in a study of shared clonotypes between healthy human individuals. Produced via immunoSEQ multiplex PCR; TCRdb's table is partial and in-frame only. The table records 1.6 million or so clones, about 98.5% of them present only once. The sequenced sample was naive CD4+ T cells sorted from blood. These TCRs come from a man aged 25 to 40 in good health. The CDR3 runs from the conserved cysteine through the conserved F or W. The D gene is left open where the match is weak. Rows may omit the clone size; those that give it use once, few, many or a size class.

CDR3 DNA: TGTGCCAGTAGTGAGACGGTGAGCTCCTACAATGAGCAGTTCTTC
CDR3 protein: CASSETVSSYNEQFF
D gene: .
V gene: TRBV19
J gene: TRBJ2-1
clone size: .

CDR3 DNA: TGTGCCAGCAGCCGCCCAGCGAAGAATGAGCAGTTCTTC
CDR3 protein: CASSRPAKNEQFF
D gene: .
V gene: TRBV14
J gene: TRBJ2-1
clone size: .

CDR3 DNA: TGTGCCAGCAGCCCTCAGTCGGGAGGAGGCTATGAGCAGTTCTTC
CDR3 protein: CASSPQSGGGYEQFF
D gene: TRBD2
V gene: TRBV7-3
J gene: TRBJ2-1
clone size: .

CDR3 DNA: TGTGCCTGGAGCGGGGGCGCGGTCGAAAAACTGTTTTTT
CDR3 protein: CAWSGGAVEKLFF
D gene: .
V gene: TRBV30
J gene: TRBJ1-4
clone size: .

CDR3 DNA: TGTGCCAGCAGAGAATGGGACAGCCGTGAAGCTTTCTTT
CDR3 protein: CASREWDSREAFF
D gene: TRBD1
V gene: TRBV27
J gene: TRBJ1-1
clone size: .

CDR3 DNA: TGTGCCAGCAGAAGACAGACAACTAATGAAAAACTGTTTTTT
CDR3 protein: CASRRQTTNEKLFF
D gene: .
V gene: TRBV2
J gene: TRBJ1-4
clone size: .

CDR3 DNA: TGTGCCAGCAGCCAAGAACTAGCGGGGACCACCGGGGAGCTGTTTTTT
CDR3 protein: CASSQELAGTTGELFF
D gene: TRBD2
V gene: TRBV14
J gene: TRBJ2-2
clone size: .

CDR3 DNA: TGTGCCAGCAGCTTGGGAGGGGCTTCCAGCACCTCTGGAAACACCATATATTTT
CDR3 protein: CASSLGGASSTSGNTIYF
D gene: .
V gene: TRBV5-4
J gene: TRBJ1-3
clone size: .

CDR3 DNA: TGTGCCAGCAGCTTAGAGAACCATGGCTACACCTTC
CDR3 protein: CASSLENHGYTF
D gene: .
V gene: TRBV11-2
J gene: TRBJ1-2
clone size: .

CDR3 DNA: TGCGCCAGCAGCTTGGGTGGGCTCTATGGCTACACCTTC
CDR3 protein: CASSLGGLYGYTF
D gene: .
V gene: TRBV5-1
J gene: TRBJ1-2
clone size: .

CDR3 DNA: TGTGCCAGCAGGTTCCCAGGGAGCTCTGGAAACACCATATATTTT
CDR3 protein: CASRFPGSSGNTIYF
D gene: .
V gene: TRBV11-2
J gene: TRBJ1-3
clone size: .

CDR3 DNA: TGTGCCACCAGCAGAGGCGACAGGGGGCGCGTCGATGAGCAGTTCTTC
CDR3 protein: CATSRGDRGRVDEQFF
D gene: TRBD1
V gene: TRBV15
J gene: TRBJ2-1
clone size: .

CDR3 DNA: TGCGCCAGCACCAAATCCGGGACAGAATCCTACGAGCAGTACTTC
CDR3 protein: CASTKSGTESYEQYF
D gene: TRBD1
V gene: TRBV5-1
J gene: TRBJ2-7
clone size: .

CDR3 DNA: TGTGCCAGCAGCTTAAAGTTCCGAGGTGGCACTGAAGCTTTCTTT
CDR3 protein: CASSLKFRGGTEAFF
D gene: .
V gene: TRBV7-2
J gene: TRBJ1-1
clone size: .

CDR3 DNA: TGTGCCAGCAGCTCGGGACTAGCGGGAACGTCCTCCTACGAGCAGTACTTC
CDR3 protein: CASSSGLAGTSSYEQYF
D gene: TRBD2
V gene: TRBV11-2
J gene: TRBJ2-7
clone size: .

CDR3 DNA: TGTGCCAGCAGTGAGAGGACAGGGTTAGATACGCAGTATTTT
CDR3 protein: CASSERTGLDTQYF
D gene: TRBD1
V gene: TRBV2
J gene: TRBJ2-3
clone size: .

CDR3 DNA: TGTGCCAGCAGTTTAAATTCCGGGACAGCATTCTTTGGGGAGACCCAGTACTTC
CDR3 protein: CASSLNSGTAFFGETQYF
D gene: TRBD1
V gene: TRBV27
J gene: TRBJ2-5
clone size: once

CDR3 DNA: TGTGCCAGCAGCGCCCAACCCCGAATCACCGGGGAGCTGTTTTTT
CDR3 protein: CASSAQPRITGELFF
D gene: .
V gene: TRBV9
J gene: TRBJ2-2
clone size: .

CDR3 DNA: TGTGCCAGCAGCCAAGCTCAGAGGGCCCTGGTCTACAATGAGCAGTTCTTC
CDR3 protein: CASSQAQRALVYNEQFF
D gene: .
V gene: TRBV14
J gene: TRBJ2-1
clone size: .

CDR3 DNA: TGTGCCAGCAGCGCTCAGGGATTTGGCAATCAGCCCCAGCATTTT
CDR3 protein: CASSAQGFGNQPQHF
D gene: .
V gene: TRBV7-6
J gene: TRBJ1-5
clone size: .

CDR3 DNA: TGCAGCGTTGTCCGAGGGCTAGCGGGAGTGGAGCAGTTCTTC
CDR3 protein: CSVVRGLAGVEQFF
D gene: TRBD2
V gene: TRBV29-1
J gene: TRBJ2-1
clone size: .

CDR3 DNA: TGTGCCAGCAGCAAGGGACGTTGGAACGGGGAGACCCAGTACTTC
CDR3 protein: CASSKGRWNGETQYF
D gene: .
V gene: TRBV7-9
J gene: TRBJ2-5
clone size: once

CDR3 DNA: TGCAGCGTTGACGGTGGCCACGAGCAGTACTTC
CDR3 protein: CSVDGGHEQYF
D gene: .
V gene: TRBV29-1
J gene: TRBJ2-7
clone size: .

CDR3 DNA: TGTGCCAGCAATTTCCGGGACGGGGAGCAGTTCTTC
CDR3 protein: CASNFRDGEQFF
D gene: .
V gene: TRBV2
J gene: TRBJ2-1
clone size: .

CDR3 DNA: TGTGCCAGCAGCGTAGCTTCGGGCGGGAGGGGATACGAGCAGTACTTC
CDR3 protein: CASSVASGGRGYEQYF
D gene: TRBD2
V gene: TRBV9
J gene: TRBJ2-7
clone size: .

CDR3 DNA: TGTGCCACCAGCGGGGGACTTAGACAAGAGACCCAGTACTTC
CDR3 protein: CATSGGLRQETQYF
D gene: .
V gene: TRBV15
J gene: TRBJ2-5
clone size: .

CDR3 DNA: TGCGCCAGCAGCCGCCAGGGGATGAACACTGAAGCTTTCTTT
CDR3 protein: CASSRQGMNTEAFF
D gene: .
V gene: TRBV5-1
J gene: TRBJ1-1
clone size: once

CDR3 DNA: TGTGCCAGCAGCCCTTACGCCTCTTCCTACAATGAGCAGTTCTTC
CDR3 protein: CASSPYASSYNEQFF
D gene: .
V gene: TRBV7-6
J gene: TRBJ2-1
clone size: .

CDR3 DNA: TGCAGCGTGGCACCGGGACCCGGGAATGAGCAGTTCTTC
CDR3 protein: CSVAPGPGNEQFF
D gene: .
V gene: TRBV29-1
J gene: TRBJ2-1
clone size: .

CDR3 DNA: TGCAGTGCTAGGAAAGGGGGGGAGCAGTACTTC
CDR3 protein: CSARKGGEQYF
D gene: .
V gene: TRBV20-1
J gene: TRBJ2-7
clone size: .

CDR3 DNA: TGTGCCAGCAGTTTATTTCCGGGACTAGCGGGAGAATTACCTTACAATGAGCAGTTCTTC
CDR3 protein: CASSLFPGLAGELPYNEQFF
D gene: TRBD2
V gene: TRBV27
J gene: TRBJ2-1
clone size: .

CDR3 DNA: TGTGCCAGCAGCTTAGTAGGGACTAGCCGGAAGGCAGATACGCAGTATTTT
CDR3 protein: CASSLVGTSRKADTQYF
D gene: TRBD2
V gene: TRBV7-2
J gene: TRBJ2-3
clone size: .

CDR3 DNA: TGCGCCAGCAGCCCAGCGTTGGCAGGCCTCTACAATGAGCAGTTCTTC
CDR3 protein: CASSPALAGLYNEQFF
D gene: .
V gene: TRBV5-1
J gene: TRBJ2-1
clone size: .

CDR3 DNA: TGTGCCAGCAGCTTAGAGGTGGGGGAGCTGTTTTTT
CDR3 protein: CASSLEVGELFF
D gene: .
V gene: TRBV7-9
J gene: TRBJ2-2
clone size: once

CDR3 DNA: TGTGCCAGCAGATGGGGGACCGCGAGCGGTGTTGAGCAGTTCTTC
CDR3 protein: CASRWGTASGVEQFF
D gene: .
V gene: TRBV7-8
J gene: TRBJ2-1
clone size: .

CDR3 DNA: TGTGCCAGCAGTGAAGCGCTTGCGGGGGGTGAGCAGTTCTTC
CDR3 protein: CASSEALAGGEQFF
D gene: TRBD2
V gene: TRBV2
J gene: TRBJ2-1
clone size: .

CDR3 DNA: TGTGCCAGCAGCTTAAGGGGGTTGAACACTGAAGCTTTCTTT
CDR3 protein: CASSLRGLNTEAFF
D gene: .
V gene: TRBV27
J gene: TRBJ1-1
clone size: .

CDR3 DNA: TGCGCCAGCAGCTTGAATAGTCCGTACGAGCAGTACTTC
CDR3 protein: CASSLNSPYEQYF
D gene: .
V gene: TRBV5-1
J gene: TRBJ2-7
clone size: once

CDR3 DNA: TGTGCCACCAGCAGATTAAAAGGGGGCTCGTTTGGAAACACCATATATTTT
CDR3 protein: CATSRLKGGSFGNTIYF
D gene: TRBD1
V gene: TRBV15
J gene: TRBJ1-3
clone size: once

CDR3 DNA: TGTGCCAGCAGCTTAAGAACAGGTTTCAATCAGCCCCAGCATTTT
CDR3 protein: CASSLRTGFNQPQHF
D gene: .
V gene: TRBV7-2
J gene: TRBJ1-5
clone size: .

CDR3 DNA: TGTGCCTGGAGTGTCGGTAGCGGGAGGGCAGATACGCAGTATTTT
CDR3 protein: CAWSVGSGRADTQYF
D gene: TRBD2
V gene: TRBV30
J gene: TRBJ2-3
clone size: .

CDR3 DNA: TGCGCCAGCAGCTTGGGGTTAGCGGGGAATAATGAAAAACTGTTTTTT
CDR3 protein: CASSLGLAGNNEKLFF
D gene: .
V gene: TRBV5-1
J gene: TRBJ1-4
clone size: .

CDR3 DNA: TGTGCCAGCAGTTCCCAAACAGGGATTACCAATCAGCCCCAGCATTTT
CDR3 protein: CASSSQTGITNQPQHF
D gene: .
V gene: TRBV2
J gene: TRBJ1-5
clone size: .

CDR3 DNA: TGTGCCAGCTCACGAACCGGGACTAGCGGGAGGAATGAGCAGTTCTTC
CDR3 protein: CASSRTGTSGRNEQFF
D gene: TRBD2
V gene: TRBV18
J gene: TRBJ2-1
clone size: .

CDR3 DNA: TGTGCCACCAGCTTGGGGTACCAAGAGACCCAGTACTTC
CDR3 protein: CATSLGYQETQYF
D gene: .
V gene: TRBV15
J gene: TRBJ2-5
clone size: .

CDR3 DNA: TGTGCCAGCAGCCCTTCTCCCCTCCCAGGGGGCAAAAACATTCAGTACTTC
CDR3 protein: CASSPSPLPGGKNIQYF
D gene: TRBD1
V gene: TRBV7-9
J gene: TRBJ2-4
clone size: .

CDR3 DNA: TGTGCCAGCAGCTTAGACGATCAGCCCCAGCATTTT
CDR3 protein: CASSLDDQPQHF
D gene: .
V gene: TRBV7-9
J gene: TRBJ1-5
clone size: .

CDR3 DNA: TGTGCCAGCTCACGAGAGAGGAACACCGGGGAGCTGTTTTTT
CDR3 protein: CASSRERNTGELFF
D gene: .
V gene: TRBV18
J gene: TRBJ2-2
clone size: once

CDR3 DNA: TGTGCCAGCAGCCCTCGACTAGCGGGAGGGAACACCGGGGAGCTGTTTTTT
CDR3 protein: CASSPRLAGGNTGELFF
D gene: TRBD2
V gene: TRBV14
J gene: TRBJ2-2
clone size: .

CDR3 DNA: TGTGCCAGCAGTTACTCTAGGGGGGTCGAGACCCAGTACTTC
CDR3 protein: CASSYSRGVETQYF
D gene: .
V gene: TRBV6-5
J gene: TRBJ2-5
clone size: .

CDR3 DNA: TGTGCCAGCAGCCAAGGACATAGTATTCCGGGCACAGATACGCAGTATTTT
CDR3 protein: CASSQGHSIPGTDTQYF
D gene: .
V gene: TRBV14
J gene: TRBJ2-3
clone size: .

CDR3 DNA: TGCAGCGTGGTTGGACTAGCCGGACGGGGCGAGCAGTACTTC
CDR3 protein: CSVVGLAGRGEQYF
D gene: TRBD2
V gene: TRBV29-1
J gene: TRBJ2-7
clone size: .

CDR3 DNA: TGTGCCAGCAGCTTAGCGCGTATAGGGGGCTATCAAGAGACCCAGTACTTC
CDR3 protein: CASSLARIGGYQETQYF
D gene: TRBD1
V gene: TRBV7-2
J gene: TRBJ2-5
clone size: .

CDR3 DNA: TGTGCCAGCAGCCCCCTAAGACTAGCGGAGGTACAAGAGACCCAGTACTTC
CDR3 protein: CASSPLRLAEVQETQYF
D gene: TRBD2
V gene: TRBV28
J gene: TRBJ2-5
clone size: .

CDR3 DNA: TGTGCCATCAGTGAGTCAGGGGACGGGGAGCTGTTTTTT
CDR3 protein: CAISESGDGELFF
D gene: .
V gene: TRBV10-3
J gene: TRBJ2-2
clone size: .

CDR3 DNA: TGTGCCAGCAGTCCCGGGACAGGGGGCATCTTGGCGCAGTATTTT
CDR3 protein: CASSPGTGGILAQYF
D gene: TRBD1
V gene: TRBV5-4
J gene: TRBJ2-3
clone size: .

CDR3 DNA: TGTGCCAGCAGCCCTCTAGGGGCGGGAGGGCCAAGCACAGATACGCAGTATTTT
CDR3 protein: CASSPLGAGGPSTDTQYF
D gene: TRBD2
V gene: TRBV5-4
J gene: TRBJ2-3
clone size: .

CDR3 DNA: TGTGCCAGCAGCCAACTGGATGGGCAGTATTTT
CDR3 protein: CASSQLDGQYF
D gene: .
V gene: TRBV11-2
J gene: TRBJ2-3
clone size: .

CDR3 DNA: TGTGCCAGTAGTATATCGACGGGGGGCTCTGGAAACACCATATATTTT
CDR3 protein: CASSISTGGSGNTIYF
D gene: .
V gene: TRBV19
J gene: TRBJ1-3
clone size: .